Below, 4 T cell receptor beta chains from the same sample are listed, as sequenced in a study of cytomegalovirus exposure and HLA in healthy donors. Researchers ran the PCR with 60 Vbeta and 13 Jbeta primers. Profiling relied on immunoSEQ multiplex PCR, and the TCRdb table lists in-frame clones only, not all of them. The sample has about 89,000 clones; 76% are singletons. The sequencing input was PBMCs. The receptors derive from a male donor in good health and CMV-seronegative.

CDR3 sequence (DNA): TGTGCCAGCAGTGAAGTCCATAGCAATCAGCCCCAGCATTTT. Translated: CASSEVHSNQPQHF. The V gene is TRBV2, the J gene TRBJ1-5; D gene unclear. The CDR3 is made up of 14 amino acids. V was trimmed by 1 base and J by 0 bases, leaving 4 bases between them. Per germline, CDR1 SNHLY and CDR2 FYNNEI.

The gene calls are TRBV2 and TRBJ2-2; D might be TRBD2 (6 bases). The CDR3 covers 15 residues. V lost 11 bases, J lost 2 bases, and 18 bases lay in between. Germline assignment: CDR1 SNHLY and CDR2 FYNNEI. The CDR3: CASKERVLNTGELFF. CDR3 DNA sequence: TGTGCCTCAAAAGAGCGGGTTCTTAACACCGGGGAGCTGTTTTTT.

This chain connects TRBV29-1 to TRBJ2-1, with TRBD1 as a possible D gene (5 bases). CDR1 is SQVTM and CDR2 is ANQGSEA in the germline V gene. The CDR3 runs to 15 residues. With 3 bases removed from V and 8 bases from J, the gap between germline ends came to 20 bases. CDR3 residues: CSVEPIGHMRHEQFF. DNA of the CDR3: TGCAGCGTTGAGCCTATAGGACACATGAGGCATGAGCAGTTCTTC.

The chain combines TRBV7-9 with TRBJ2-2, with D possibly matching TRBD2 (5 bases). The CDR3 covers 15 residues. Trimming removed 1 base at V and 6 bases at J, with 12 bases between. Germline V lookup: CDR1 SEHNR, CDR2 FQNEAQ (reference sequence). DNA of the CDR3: TGTGCCAGCAGCTTAGGAGCGGCGGACGCCGGGGAGCTGTTTTTT. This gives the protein CASSLGAADAGELFF.